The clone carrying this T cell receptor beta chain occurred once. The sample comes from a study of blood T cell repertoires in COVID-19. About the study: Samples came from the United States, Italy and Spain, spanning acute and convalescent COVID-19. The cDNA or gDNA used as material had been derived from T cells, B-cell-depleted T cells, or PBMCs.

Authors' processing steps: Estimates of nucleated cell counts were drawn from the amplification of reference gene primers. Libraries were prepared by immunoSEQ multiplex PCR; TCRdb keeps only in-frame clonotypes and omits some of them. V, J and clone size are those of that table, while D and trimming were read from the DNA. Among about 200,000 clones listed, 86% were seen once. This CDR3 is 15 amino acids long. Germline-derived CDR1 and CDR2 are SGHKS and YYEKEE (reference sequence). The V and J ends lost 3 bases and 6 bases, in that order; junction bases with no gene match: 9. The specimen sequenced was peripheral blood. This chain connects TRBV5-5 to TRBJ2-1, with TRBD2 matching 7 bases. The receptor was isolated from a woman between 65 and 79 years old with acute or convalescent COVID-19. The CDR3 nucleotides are TGTGCCAGCAGCTGGAGGCGGGAGTTGGGCAATGAGCAGTTCTTC. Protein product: CASSWRRELGNEQFF.